One and the same sample provided the 15 T cell receptor beta chains below, sequenced in a study of T cell responses to AZD1222 COVID-19 vaccine (dated by TCRdb to the early 2020s). Library prep was done by the immunoSEQ multiplex PCR assay. The table comes from immuneACCESS by way of TCRdb, which keeps in-frame sequences with V and J called. Part of the clones is missing from these tables; in studies checked, under half for an unresolved V gene and the rest for unknown reasons. In this sample the table shows hundreds of thousands of clones, under 95% of which occur a single time. The ten largest clones take up roughly 1% of the sample. Read against the paper, the sample's time point label means: baseline before first vaccination. The meaning of the sample's treatment or condition label: meningococcal conjugate vaccine given as trial control. The sequenced sample was peripheral blood, obtained on day 0 of MenACWY control vaccination. These receptors were collected from an adult in good health.

The chain carries TRBV29-1 and TRBJ1-4; D not resolved. Per germline, CDR1 SQVTM and CDR2 ANQGSEA. Trimming took off 7 bases at V and 8 bases at J, with 17 bases between the two ends. This CDR3 is built from 13 residues. In DNA form, the CDR3 reads TGCAGCGCATCTTCGGCGGGTGGGGAAAAACTGTTTTTT. As protein: CSASSAGGEKLFF. The variable domain in full, with the rest retrieved from reference TRBV29-1 and TRBJ1-4, is SAVISQKPSRDICQRGTSLTIQCQVDSQVTMMFWYRQQPGQSLTLIATANQGSEATYESGFVIDKFPISRPNLTFSTLTVSNMSPEDSSIYLCSASSAGGEKLFFGSGTQLSVL.

This clone was detected a few times. This chain connects TRBV6-5 to TRBJ1-5; D not resolved. The CDR3 spans 15 residues. The germline gives CDR1 MNHEY, CDR2 SVGAGI. V gave up 2 bases and J gave up 4 bases, with 12 bases separating them. The CDR3 reads CASSYEAGRNQPQHF. CDR3 sequence (DNA): TGTGCCAGCAGTTACGAGGCCGGGAGGAATCAGCCCCAGCATTTT.

The gene calls are TRBV7-2 and TRBJ1-2; a weak D match, TRBD1 (6 bases). Looked up from germline, CDR1 is SGHTA and CDR2 is FQGNSA. The CDR3 is 15 residues long. Trimming removed 2 bases at V and 8 bases at J, with 18 bases between. The DNA of the CDR3 is TGTGCCAGCAGCTTATTCGGGGGGCCCTCGGGGGGCTACACCTTC. This sequence encodes CASSLFGGPSGGYTF. Combining the CDR3 with reference TRBV7-2 and TRBJ1-2 gives the whole variable domain GAGVSQSPSNKVTEKGKDVELRCDPISGHTALYWYRQSLGQGLEFLIYFQGNSAPDKSGLPSDRFSAERTGGSVSTLTIQRTQQEDSAVYLCASSLFGGPSGGYTFGSGTRLTVV.

The V gene is TRBV5-4, the J gene TRBJ2-2; the D is unclear. The ends were cut back, 6 bases at V and 7 bases at J, with 13 bases in the middle. Looked up from germline, CDR1 is SGHNT and CDR2 is YYREEE (reference sequence). The CDR3 covers 13 residues. The CDR3 nucleotides read TGTGCCAGCACACTCTTCGGGCTCGGGGAGCTGTTTTTT. Its translation: CASTLFGLGELFF.

V is TRBV18 and J is TRBJ1-1; the D gene is possibly TRBD1 (6 bases). Trimming removed 6 bases from V and 5 bases from J, with 10 bases in between. Looked up from germline, CDR1 is KGHSH and CDR2 is LQKENI. CDR3 size: 12 residues. The CDR3 sequence: CASSSQGTEAFF. The CDR3 bases are TGTGCCAGCTCGTCACAGGGAACTGAAGCTTTCTTT.

The chain combines TRBV29-1 with TRBJ1-2, with a tentative D call TRBD1 (6 bases). V dropped 6 bases and J dropped 7 bases, with 21 bases sitting between them. The CDR3 length is 14 residues. The germline V gene encodes CDR1 SQVTM and CDR2 ANQGSEA. DNA for the CDR3: TGCAGCGTGGCCTCGGGTCGGGGGCGAATTGGCTACACCTTC. Encoded protein: CSVASGRGRIGYTF.

V is TRBV5-5 and J is TRBJ1-5; weak D call: TRBD1 (6 bases). The V and J ends lost 4 bases and 5 bases respectively, with 16 bases between them. Per germline, CDR1 SGHKS and CDR2 YYEKEE (reference sequence). The CDR3 contains 15 residues. As DNA, the CDR3 is TGTGCCAGCAGCGTAACGTCGGGGGCTCATCAGCCCCAGCATTTT. Protein: CASSVTSGAHQPQHF.

This chain's CDR3 is CASSLATTFEAFF. Here the CDR3 DNA reads TGTGCCAGCAGCTTAGCGACTACGTTTGAAGCTTTCTTT. The chain is built from TRBV7-2 and TRBJ1-1; unclear D gene. The CDR3 runs 13 residues. Trimming removed 0 bases from V and 7 bases from J, with 9 bases in between. CDR1 and CDR2 from the germline V gene are SGHTA and FQGNSA.

The J gene is TRBJ1-3, the V gene TRBV2, with D tentatively TRBD1 (6 bases). CDR1 is SNHLY, CDR2 FYNNEI, per germline. This CDR3 is 13 amino acids long. V lost 5 bases to trimming and J lost 4 bases, with 9 bases between them. The CDR3 DNA sequence: TGTGCCAGCAGTAGGGGGGAGGGAAACACCATATATTTT. Its protein product is CASSRGEGNTIYF.

The chain has TRBV6-5 and TRBJ2-7; 7 nucleotides agree with TRBD1. Looked up from germline, CDR1 is MNHEY and CDR2 is SVGAGI. CDR3 length equals 15 residues. Trimming cost V 6 bases and J 0 bases; bases outside gene matches: 8. This CDR3 reads CASRPGRDSSYEQYF. CDR3 bases: TGTGCCAGCAGGCCTGGCAGGGACAGCTCCTACGAGCAGTACTTC.

The V gene is TRBV7-9, the J gene TRBJ1-6; D not certain. There are 14 residues in the CDR3. Trimming took off 3 bases at V and 6 bases at J, with 9 bases between the two ends. The germline CDR1 and CDR2 sequences are SEHNR and FQNEAQ (reference sequence). The CDR3 DNA reads TGTGCCAGCAGCTTGTTAGGATTTAATTCACCCCTCCACTTT. Translated, it gives CASSLLGFNSPLHF. Drawing the rest from reference TRBV7-9 and TRBJ1-6, the complete variable domain is DTGVSQNPRHKITKRGQNVTFRCDPISEHNRLYWYRQTLGQGPEFLTYFQNEAQLEKSRLLSDRFSAERPKGSFSTLEIQRTEQGDSAMYLCASSLLGFNSPLHFGNGTRLTVT.

The genes are TRBV6-5 and TRBJ2-5; D call uncertain. Germline CDR1 reads MNHEY; CDR2 reads SVGAGI. This CDR3 region has 15 residues. Trimming took 0 bases from V and 5 from J, leaving 13 bases between them. Written as DNA, the CDR3 is TGTGCCAGCAGTTACTCGAGAGTAGCACGTGAGACCCAGTACTTC. Amino acids: CASSYSRVARETQYF.

This chain joins TRBV18 and TRBJ1-6; a weak D match, TRBD1 (6 bases). CDR3 size: 14 residues. Germline assignment: CDR1 KGHSH and CDR2 LQKENI. Trimming took off 4 bases at V and 7 bases at J, with 11 bases between the two ends. CDR3 nucleotide sequence: TGTGCCAGCTCACTCCGGACAGAGAATTCACCCCTCCACTTT. Translation gives CASSLRTENSPLHF. Full variable domain (rest looked up from reference TRBV18 and TRBJ1-6): NAGVMQNPRHLVRRRGQEARLRCSPMKGHSHVYWYRQLPEEGLKFMVYLQKENIIDESGMPKERFSAEFPKEGPSILRIQQVVRGDSAAYFCASSLRTENSPLHFGNGTRLTVT.

The chain combines TRBV14 with TRBJ1-2; 8 bases align to TRBD1. CDR1 and CDR2 from the germline V gene are SGHDN and FVKESK. With 2 bases clipped from V and 5 bases from J, the junction kept 10 bases outside the gene matches. The CDR3 contains 16 residues. DNA of the CDR3: TGTGCCAGCAGCCAAACCGGGACAGGCCCACTGTATGGCTACACCTTC. Encoded protein: CASSQTGTGPLYGYTF. Filled out from reference TRBV14 and TRBJ1-2, the complete variable domain reads EAGVTQFPSHSVIEKGQTVTLRCDPISGHDNLYWYRRVMGKEIKFLLHFVKESKQDESGMPNNRFLAERTGGTYSTLKVQPAELEDSGVYFCASSQTGTGPLYGYTFGSGTRLTVV.

This chain links TRBV30 with TRBJ2-4; 7 bases line up with TRBD1. The CDR3 covers 14 residues. V was pared by 2 bases and J by 1 base, with 2 bases of the junction left unmatched. Germline V gives CDR1 GTSNPN, CDR2 SVGIG (reference sequence). The CDR3 bases are TGTGCCTGGAGTAAGGGGGCGGCCAAAAACATTCAGTACTTC. It is translated as CAWSKGAAKNIQYF.